The sequence of this TCR beta chain was determined in a study of OX40 agonist ivuxolimab in advanced cancers. In the study overall: It was ivuxolimab, an agonistic anti-OX40 (CD134) antibody, that patients were treated with. Patients in dose escalation had liver, melanoma, kidney or head and neck cancers. Partial response was recorded in three patients: one hepatocellular carcinoma and two cutaneous melanoma cases. Study-level points and caveats: Averaging showed that CD8+ T cells had more expanded clones than CD4+ did.

V was trimmed by 6 bases and J by 4 bases, leaving 12 bases between them. The germline V gene encodes CDR1 KGHSH and CDR2 LQKENI. This CDR3 is 14 amino acids long. As for this clone: The target antigen is unknown.

Method: immunoSEQ multiplex PCR; TCRdb's copy keeps in-frame clones and lacks some. The top ten clones hold more than 1% of a sample with tens of thousands of clones, under 95% of them seen once. This rearrangement joins TRBV18 to TRBJ2-2; D possibly corresponds to TRBD1 (6 bases). The clonotype comes from an adult with an advanced solid tumor such as melanoma, head and neck, liver or kidney cancer. Sequencing used CD4+ or CD8+ T cells sorted from blood, obtained in a trial of the OX40 agonist ivuxolimab. The CDR3 sequence is CASSRQDSTGELFF. Written as DNA, the CDR3 is TGTGCCAGCTCCAGACAGGACTCCACCGGGGAGCTGTTTTTT.